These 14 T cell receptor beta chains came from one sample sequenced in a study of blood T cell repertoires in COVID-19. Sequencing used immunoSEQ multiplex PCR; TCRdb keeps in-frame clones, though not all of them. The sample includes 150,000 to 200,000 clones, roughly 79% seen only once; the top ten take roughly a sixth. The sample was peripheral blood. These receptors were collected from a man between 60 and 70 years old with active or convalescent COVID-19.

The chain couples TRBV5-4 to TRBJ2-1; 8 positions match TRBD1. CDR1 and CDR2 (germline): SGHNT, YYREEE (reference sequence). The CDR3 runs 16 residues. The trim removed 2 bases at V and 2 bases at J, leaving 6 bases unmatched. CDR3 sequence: CASSFSTGAAYNEQFF. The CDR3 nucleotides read TGTGCCAGCAGCTTTTCGACAGGGGCGGCCTACAATGAGCAGTTCTTC.

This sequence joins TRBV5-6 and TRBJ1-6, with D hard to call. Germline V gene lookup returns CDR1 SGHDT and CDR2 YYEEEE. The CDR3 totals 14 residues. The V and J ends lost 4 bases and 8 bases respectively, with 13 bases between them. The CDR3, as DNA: TGTGCCAGCAGCCCGCGGAGGGAATATTCACCCCTCCACTTT. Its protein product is CASSPRREYSPLHF.

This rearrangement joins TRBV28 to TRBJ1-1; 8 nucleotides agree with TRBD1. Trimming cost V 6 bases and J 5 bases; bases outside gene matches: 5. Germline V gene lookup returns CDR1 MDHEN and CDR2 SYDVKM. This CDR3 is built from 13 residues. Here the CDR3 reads CASSARGRTEAFF. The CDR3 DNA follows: TGTGCCAGCAGCGCCAGGGGGCGGACTGAAGCTTTCTTT.

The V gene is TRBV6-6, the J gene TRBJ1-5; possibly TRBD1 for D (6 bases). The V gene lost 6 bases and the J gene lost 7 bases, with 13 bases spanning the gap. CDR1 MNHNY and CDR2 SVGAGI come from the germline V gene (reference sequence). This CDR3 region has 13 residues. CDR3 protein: CASRNRDTQPQHF. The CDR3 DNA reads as TGTGCCAGCAGAAACAGGGATACGCAGCCCCAGCATTTT.

The CDR3 coding sequence is TGTGCCAGCAGTGAATGGAGGAACACCGGGGAGCTGTTTTTT. Amino acids: CASSEWRNTGELFF. This chain uses TRBV2 with TRBJ2-2; D is undetermined. Per the germline V gene, CDR1 is SNHLY and CDR2 is FYNNEI. Trimming took off 2 bases at V and 1 base at J, with 5 bases between the two ends. The CDR3 spans 14 residues.

The CDR3 DNA reads as TGTGCCAGCAGTCCCCGGGACAGACTTAACAATGAGCAGTTCTTC. It is translated as CASSPRDRLNNEQFF. This chain uses TRBV6-6 with TRBJ2-1, with TRBD1 matching 7 bases. The CDR3 covers 15 residues. The germline CDR1 and CDR2 sequences are MNHNY and SVGAGI (reference sequence). The V gene end was trimmed by 5 bases and the J gene end by 5 bases; junction bases not matched to a gene: 9.

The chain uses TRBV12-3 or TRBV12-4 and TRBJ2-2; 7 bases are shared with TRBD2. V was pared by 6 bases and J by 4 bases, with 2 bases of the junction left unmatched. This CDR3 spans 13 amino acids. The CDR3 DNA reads TGTGCCAGCAGGGGAGGGAGCACCGGGGAGCTGTTTTTT. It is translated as CASRGGSTGELFF.

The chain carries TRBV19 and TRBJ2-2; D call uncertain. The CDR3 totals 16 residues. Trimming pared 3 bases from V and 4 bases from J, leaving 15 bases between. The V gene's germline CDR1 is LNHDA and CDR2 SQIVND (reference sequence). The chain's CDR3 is CASSIYGTAGTGELFF. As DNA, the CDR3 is TGTGCCAGTAGTATTTATGGCACGGCAGGCACCGGGGAGCTGTTTTTT. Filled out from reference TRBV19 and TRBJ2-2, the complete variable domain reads DGGITQSPKYLFRKEGQNVTLSCEQNLNHDAMYWYRQDPGQGLRLIYYSQIVNDFQKGDIAEGYSVSREKKESFPLTVTSAQKNPTAFYLCASSIYGTAGTGELFFGEGSRLTVL.

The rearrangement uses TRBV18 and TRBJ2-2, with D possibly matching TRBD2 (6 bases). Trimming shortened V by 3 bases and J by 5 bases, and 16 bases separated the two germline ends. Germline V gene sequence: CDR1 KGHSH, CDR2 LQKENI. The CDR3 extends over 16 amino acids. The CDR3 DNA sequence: TGTGCCAGCTCACCCAGGGCACTAGGAGGGACCGGGGAGCTGTTTTTT. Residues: CASSPRALGGTGELFF.

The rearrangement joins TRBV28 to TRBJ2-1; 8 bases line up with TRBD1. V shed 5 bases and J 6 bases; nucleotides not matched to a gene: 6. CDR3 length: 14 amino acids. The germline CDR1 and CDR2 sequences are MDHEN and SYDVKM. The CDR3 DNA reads TGTGCCAGCAGTCGCCCCGGGACAGGCAATGAGCAGTTCTTC. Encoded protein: CASSRPGTGNEQFF. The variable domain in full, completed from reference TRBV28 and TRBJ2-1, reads DVKVTQSSRYLVKRTGEKVFLECVQDMDHENMFWYRQDPGLGLRLIYFSYDVKMKEKGDIPEGYSVSREKKERFSLILESASTNQTSMYLCASSRPGTGNEQFFGPGTRLTVL.

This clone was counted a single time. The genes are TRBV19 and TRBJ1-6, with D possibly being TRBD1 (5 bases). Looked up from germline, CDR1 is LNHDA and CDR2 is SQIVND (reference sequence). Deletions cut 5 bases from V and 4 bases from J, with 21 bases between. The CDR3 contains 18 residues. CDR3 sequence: CASSFSGSRDPYNSPLHF. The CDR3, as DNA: TGTGCCAGTAGTTTCTCCGGGAGCCGGGACCCGTATAATTCACCCCTCCACTTT.

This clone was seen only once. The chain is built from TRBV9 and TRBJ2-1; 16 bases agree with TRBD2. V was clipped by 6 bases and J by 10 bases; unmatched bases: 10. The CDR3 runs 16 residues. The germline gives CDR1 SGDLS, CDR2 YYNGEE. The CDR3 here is CASTGTSGRAAEEQFF. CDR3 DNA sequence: TGTGCCAGCACGGGGACTAGCGGGAGGGCCGCGGAAGAGCAGTTCTTC.

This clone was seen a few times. In DNA, the CDR3 is TGTGCTAGTGGTGTTTCCGGACTAGCGGGGACCGGGGAGCTGTTTTTT. As protein: CASGVSGLAGTGELFF. This chain links TRBV12-5 with TRBJ2-2; 12 bases match TRBD2. The CDR3 sequence is 16 residues long. Trimming at V came to 5 bases and at J to 5 bases, leaving 6 bases not matched to a gene. Germline CDR1 is LGHNT and CDR2 is FRNRAP. The whole variable domain, filled in from reference TRBV12-5 and TRBJ2-2, reads DARVTQTPRHKVTEMGQEVTMRCQPILGHNTVFWYRQTMMQGLELLAYFRNRAPLDDSGMPKDRFSAEMPDATLATLKIQPSEPRDSAVYFCASGVSGLAGTGELFFGEGSRLTVL.

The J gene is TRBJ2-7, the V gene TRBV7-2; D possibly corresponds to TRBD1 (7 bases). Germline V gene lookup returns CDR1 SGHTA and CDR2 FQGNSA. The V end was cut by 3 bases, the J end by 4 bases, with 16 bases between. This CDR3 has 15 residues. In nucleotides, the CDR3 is TGTGCCAGCAGCTTGGGTGGAGGGGGCGCTTACGAGCAGTACTTC. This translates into CASSLGGGGAYEQYF.